A single T cell receptor (beta chain) is shown here with its context. This entry belongs to a study of blood T cell repertoires in COVID-19. Method: immunoSEQ multiplex PCR; TCRdb's copy keeps in-frame clones and lacks some. The sample has fewer than 200,000 clones; around 76% are singletons. The CDR3 loop spans 15 amino acids. CDR1 MNHEY and CDR2 SVGAGI come from the germline V gene. V shed 0 bases and J shed 7 bases, with 12 bases lying between them. The chain combines TRBV6-5 with TRBJ1-4; D ambiguous. Sequencing used peripheral blood. This TCR came from a woman between 65 and 79 years old with acute or convalescent COVID-19. CDR3: CASSYSPQTSEKLFF. CDR3 nucleotide sequence: TGTGCCAGCAGTTACTCGCCACAGACGAGTGAAAAACTGTTTTTT.